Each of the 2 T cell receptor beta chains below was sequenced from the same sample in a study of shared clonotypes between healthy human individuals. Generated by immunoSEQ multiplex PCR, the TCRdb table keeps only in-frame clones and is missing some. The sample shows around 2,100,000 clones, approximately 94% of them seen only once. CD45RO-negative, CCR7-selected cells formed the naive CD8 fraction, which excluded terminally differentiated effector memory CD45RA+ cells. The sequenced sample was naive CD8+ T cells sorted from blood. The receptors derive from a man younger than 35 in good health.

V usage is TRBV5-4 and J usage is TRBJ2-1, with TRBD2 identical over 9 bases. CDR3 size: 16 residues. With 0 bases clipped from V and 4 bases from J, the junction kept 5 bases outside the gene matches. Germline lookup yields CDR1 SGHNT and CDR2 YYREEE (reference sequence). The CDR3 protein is CASSLVLAGPYNEQFF. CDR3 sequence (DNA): TGTGCCAGCAGCTTGGTCCTAGCGGGACCTTACAATGAGCAGTTCTTC.

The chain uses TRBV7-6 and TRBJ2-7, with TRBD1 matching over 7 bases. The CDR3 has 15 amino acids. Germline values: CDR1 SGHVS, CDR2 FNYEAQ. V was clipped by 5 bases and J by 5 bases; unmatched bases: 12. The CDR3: CASSLTGARTNEQYF. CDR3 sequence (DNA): TGTGCCAGCAGCCTAACAGGGGCCAGGACCAACGAGCAGTACTTC. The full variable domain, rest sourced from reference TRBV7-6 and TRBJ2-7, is GAGVSQSPRYKVTKRGQDVALRCDPISGHVSLYWYRQALGQGPEFLTYFNYEAQQDKSGLPNDRFSAERPEGSISTLTIQRTEQRDSAMYRCASSLTGARTNEQYFGPGTRLTVT.